Presented here are 31 T cell receptor beta chains from one specimen sequenced in a study of blood T cells in healthy people across ages. The use of a sample-barcoded 5' primer and a J-beta primer mix characterized a second PCR of about 7 to 12 cycles. TCRdb reprocessed the 5' RACE reads via MiXCR and lists one record per CDR3 protein. The data hold about 1.8 million distinct CDR3 sequences, with 49% observed a single time. Material: blood. The receptors were sampled from a woman between 40 and 55 years old in good health.

The rearrangement links TRBV11-3 to TRBJ2-2; 7 bases align to TRBD2. V was pared by 5 bases and J by 4 bases, with 10 bases of the junction left unmatched. Germline CDR1 SGHNT, CDR2 YENEEA. The CDR3 runs to 16 residues. CDR3 bases: TGTGCCAGCAGCCAAGGCCGGGGGGTTGGCACCGGGGAGCTGTTTTTT. Translated: CASSQGRGVGTGELFF.

This clonotype was seen only a few times. The chain combines TRBV20-1 with TRBJ2-5; 11 positions match TRBD2. Germline V lookup: CDR1 DFQATT, CDR2 SNEGSKA (reference sequence). This CDR3 is built from 18 residues. After removal of 3 bases from V and 4 bases from J, the junction contained 16 bases not matched to a gene. In nucleotides, the CDR3 is TGCAGTGCTAGTGTATTTGGACTAGCGGGCCTAAGAAGAGAGACCCAGTACTTC. Amino acids: CSASVFGLAGLRRETQYF.

This clonotype was seen a handful of times. One end of the junction varies from germline; a read error may be responsible. The rearrangement uses TRBV7-7 and TRBJ2-5; 9 nucleotides line up with TRBD1. Looked up from germline, CDR1 is SSHAT and CDR2 is FNYEAQ (reference sequence). CDR3 size: 17 residues. The CDR3 spells CASSSDGQGRPQETQYF. The CDR3 DNA reads as TGTGCTAGCAGCTCGGACGGACAGGGGAGGCCCCAAGAGACCCAGTACTTC.

The chain carries TRBV20-1 and TRBJ2-7; D is ambiguous. Matching the DNA end better, TRBJ2-5 makes the J call doubtful. This CDR3 comprises 17 residues. Germline CDR1 and CDR2: DFQATT and SNEGSKA (reference sequence). The CDR3 loop is CSARDAPLDRISETQYF. The DNA for the CDR3 is TGCAGTGCTAGAGATGCCCCGCTAGATAGAATCTCTGAGACCCAGTACTTC.

The J gene is TRBJ2-1, the V gene TRBV20-1, with D hard to call. CDR3 length: 17 residues. Germline CDR1 reads DFQATT; CDR2 reads SNEGSKA (reference sequence). Between the trimmed V and J ends, which lost 6 bases and 0 bases, there was a span of 21 bases. CDR3 in amino acids: CSAGQVRLRSSYNEQFF. As DNA, the CDR3 is TGCAGTGCCGGGCAAGTGAGATTACGAAGCTCCTACAATGAGCAGTTCTTC.

The J gene is TRBJ2-1, the V gene TRBV28; D is perhaps TRBD1 (5 bases). V lost 5 bases and J lost 10, with 12 bases in between. The CDR3 has 12 amino acids. Per the germline V gene, CDR1 is MDHEN and CDR2 is SYDVKM. The CDR3 bases are TGTGCCAGCAGTCAATATCAGGGAGAGCAGTTCTTC. This sequence encodes CASSQYQGEQFF.

The CDR3 bases are TGCAGTGCTACGGACGGGGGTACCTACGAGCAGTACTTC. Its protein is CSATDGGTYEQYF. The chain recombines TRBV20-1 with TRBJ2-7; TRBD2 is a possible D gene (6 bases). Deletions cut 4 bases from V and 2 bases from J, with 12 bases between. In germline, CDR1 is DFQATT, CDR2 SNEGSKA (reference sequence). The CDR3 runs to 13 residues.

The rearrangement joins TRBV3-1 to TRBJ2-5; maybe TRBD1 (5 bases). The CDR3 consists of 15 residues. The germline V and J ends were trimmed by 0 bases and 1 base, with 9 bases remaining between them. Germline values: CDR1 LGHDT, CDR2 YNNKEL (reference sequence). This CDR3 reads CASSQELGRQETQYF. CDR3 DNA sequence: TGTGCCAGCAGCCAAGAATTGGGGCGCCAAGAGACCCAGTACTTC.

V and J are TRBV5-1 and TRBJ1-2; TRBD1 aligns across 7 bases. Germline V lookup: CDR1 SGHRS, CDR2 YFSETQ. Trimming at V came to 0 bases and at J to 4 bases, leaving 12 bases not matched to a gene. The CDR3 is 17 amino acids. CDR3 amino acids: CASSLAPVDRSSYGYTF. For the CDR3, the DNA is TGCGCCAGCAGCTTGGCTCCCGTGGACAGGTCGAGCTATGGCTACACCTTC.

This chain links TRBV6-5 with TRBJ1-2; D may be TRBD1 (5 bases). This CDR3 region has 13 residues. The V end lost 6 bases, the J end lost 4 bases, and 12 bases lay between the germline ends. Germline assignment: CDR1 MNHEY and CDR2 SVGAGI. CDR3 sequence (DNA): TGTGCCAGCAGAGACGGGGGGAGCTATGGCTACACCTTC. Translation gives CASRDGGSYGYTF.

The J gene is TRBJ2-1, the V gene TRBV15; the D gene is possibly TRBD2 (6 bases). From germline, CDR1 is LNHNV and CDR2 YYDKDF (reference sequence). The germline V and J ends were trimmed by 3 bases and 2 bases, with 8 bases remaining between them. The CDR3 length is 14 residues. CDR3 coding DNA: TGTGCCACCAGCAGGCGGGGAGCCTACAATGAGCAGTTCTTC. It specifies CATSRRGAYNEQFF.

V and J are TRBV7-9 and TRBJ2-1; 7 nucleotides align to TRBD1. The CDR3 is made up of 13 amino acids. CDR1 and CDR2 (germline): SEHNR, FQNEAQ (reference sequence). The V gene end was trimmed by 8 bases and the J gene end by 3 bases; junction bases not matched to a gene: 4. The CDR3 sequence: CASGQESYNEQFF. CDR3 nucleotide sequence: TGTGCCAGCGGACAGGAAAGCTACAATGAGCAGTTCTTC.

This sequence joins TRBV4-3 and TRBJ1-2; tentatively, D is TRBD1 (5 bases). This CDR3 is built from 16 residues. Germline V gives CDR1 LGHNA, CDR2 YSLEER. V was clipped by 0 bases and J by 0 bases, with 11 bases between them. CDR3 amino acids: CASSQDGQGANYGYTF. In DNA, the CDR3 is TGCGCCAGCAGCCAAGATGGGCAGGGAGCTAACTATGGCTACACCTTC.

This sequence joins TRBV20-1 and TRBJ2-1; 9 bases match TRBD2. The CDR3 covers 14 residues. V lost 4 bases, J lost 5 bases, and 6 bases stayed unmatched. The V gene's germline CDR1 is DFQATT and CDR2 SNEGSKA (reference sequence). The CDR3 DNA reads TGCAGTGCTAACCCGAGACTAGCGGACAATGAGCAGTTCTTC. It encodes CSANPRLADNEQFF.

The genes are TRBV20-1 and TRBJ1-6; no clear D. Per the germline V gene, CDR1 is DFQATT and CDR2 is SNEGSKA (reference sequence). The V end was cut by 5 bases, the J end by 7 bases, with 15 bases between. This CDR3 contains 14 residues. CDR3 residues: CSACVTPENSPLHF. CDR3 nucleotide sequence: TGCAGTGCTTGCGTGACGCCGGAAAATTCACCCCTCCACTTT.

This chain links TRBV28 with TRBJ2-1; D may correspond to TRBD1 or TRBD2 (5 bases each). Germline V gene sequence: CDR1 MDHEN, CDR2 SYDVKM. Trimming pared 3 bases from V and 8 bases from J, leaving 20 bases between. This CDR3 region has 16 residues. CDR3 in DNA: TGTGCCAGCAGTTTCGTGGGCAGGGTGGGTAGCGATGAGCAGTTCTTC. Its protein is CASSFVGRVGSDEQFF.

The chain is built from TRBV29-1 and TRBJ1-1, with a weak D call TRBD1 (6 bases). V was shortened by 7 bases and J by 2 bases, with 14 bases between the two germline ends. Germline V gene sequence: CDR1 SQVTM, CDR2 ANQGSEA. The CDR3 contains 13 residues. The DNA of the CDR3 is TGCAGCGCAAAACCGGGACAAAACACTGAAGCTTTCTTT. It translates to CSAKPGQNTEAFF.

There are a few counts of this clonotype. This chain uses TRBV4-1 with TRBJ2-5; D gene ambiguous. CDR1 and CDR2 (germline): MGHRA, YSYEKL. The CDR3 consists of 13 residues. Trimming removed 1 base from V and 5 bases from J, with 8 bases in between. Here the CDR3 DNA reads TGCGCCAGCAGCCAAGCAGCAATCGAGACCCAGTACTTC. As protein: CASSQAAIETQYF.

A few counts support this clonotype. This rearrangement joins TRBV28 to TRBJ2-7, with D tentatively TRBD1 (5 bases). The germline V gene encodes CDR1 MDHEN and CDR2 SYDVKM. CDR3 size: 12 residues. V was shortened by 7 bases and J by 2 bases, with 9 bases between the two germline ends. As DNA, the CDR3 is TGTGCCAGCAAAGGGGTTCCCTACGAGCAGTACTTC. Amino acid sequence: CASKGVPYEQYF.

As concerns this clonotype: Compared with germline, one end of the junction differs, possibly owing to a read error. The chain links TRBV7-6 to TRBJ2-3; D assignment may be TRBD1 or TRBD2 (7 bases each). The germline V gene encodes CDR1 SGHVS and CDR2 FNYEAQ. CDR3 size: 18 residues. CDR3 sequence: CACSSLAGGATSTDTQYF. CDR3 in DNA: TGTGCCTGCAGCTCACTAGCAGGGGGGGCTACTAGCACAGATACGCAGTATTTT.

The chain employs TRBV28 and TRBJ2-3; 12 positions match TRBD2. This CDR3 contains 15 residues. After removal of 7 bases from V and 2 bases from J, the junction contained 4 bases not matched to a gene. CDR1 MDHEN and CDR2 SYDVKM come from the germline V gene. The CDR3 reads CASTTSGGPTDTQYF. CDR3 in DNA: TGTGCCAGCACGACTAGCGGGGGACCCACAGATACGCAGTATTTT.

The chain links TRBV20-1 to TRBJ2-3, with D possibly matching TRBD2 (6 bases). V lost 3 bases and J lost 0, with 13 bases in between. Germline V gene lookup returns CDR1 DFQATT and CDR2 SNEGSKA (reference sequence). This CDR3 is built from 15 residues. The CDR3 loop is CSASLRGPSTDTQYF. The CDR3 region has the DNA TGCAGTGCTAGTCTGCGGGGACCTAGCACAGATACGCAGTATTTT.

The rearrangement links TRBV6-1 to TRBJ2-4; possible D gene TRBD1, 6 bases. The J call is uncertain, as TRBJ2-5 better fits the DNA end. CDR1 and CDR2 from the germline V gene are MNHNS and SASEGT. CDR3 length: 14 residues. This CDR3 reads CASSEQDSQETQYF. CDR3 DNA: TGTGCCAGCAGTGAACAGGACAGCCAAGAGACCCAGTACTTC.

The CDR3 spells CASTRTGSGEQYF. The CDR3 bases are TGTGCCAGCACTAGGACAGGCTCGGGCGAGCAGTACTTC. The V gene is TRBV27, the J gene TRBJ2-7; 7 bases align to TRBD1. Trimming cost V 7 bases and J 6 bases; bases outside gene matches: 9. Germline V gene sequence: CDR1 MNHEY, CDR2 SMNVEV (reference sequence). The CDR3 length is 13 residues.

The chain recombines TRBV5-6 with TRBJ2-6; D assignment may be TRBD1 or TRBD2 (5 bases each). Trimming removed 3 bases from V and 4 bases from J, with 17 bases in between. Per germline, CDR1 SGHDT and CDR2 YYEEEE. The CDR3 sequence is 17 residues long. The CDR3 spells CASSWGSTAGGANVLTF. In DNA form, the CDR3 reads TGTGCCAGCAGCTGGGGGAGTACAGCTGGGGGGGCCAACGTCCTGACTTTC.

The chain has TRBV28 and TRBJ2-7, with 9 bases lining up with TRBD2. Trimming removed 7 bases from V and 2 bases from J; junction bases left unmatched: 9. This CDR3 has 15 residues. From germline, CDR1 is MDHEN and CDR2 SYDVKM. For the CDR3, the DNA is TGTGCCAGCACCCCGATTAGCGGGGGCCCCTACGAGCAGTACTTC. It specifies CASTPISGGPYEQYF.

This clonotype was recorded a few times. The chain carries TRBV28 and TRBJ2-7; 8 bases are shared with TRBD1. The CDR3 has 14 residues. Germline V gene lookup returns CDR1 MDHEN and CDR2 SYDVKM. V shed 5 bases, J shed 0 bases, and the junction held 3 bases outside the gene matches. The CDR3 protein is CASSDTGGSYEQYF. The CDR3 DNA reads TGTGCCAGCAGTGACACAGGGGGCTCCTACGAGCAGTACTTC.

The table lists this clonotype with a count of one. The chain recombines TRBV7-9 with TRBJ2-1, with TRBD1 matching 9 bases. The CDR3 runs 16 residues. The germline V gene encodes CDR1 SEHNR and CDR2 FQNEAQ (reference sequence). J gave up 4 bases and V 5 bases, and 9 bases lay outside the gene matches. CDR3 bases: TGTGCCAGCAGCCAGACGAACAGGGGGCTTTACAATGAGCAGTTCTTC. Translating it yields CASSQTNRGLYNEQFF.

The J gene is TRBJ1-1, the V gene TRBV7-9; D remains ambiguous. The V gene's germline CDR1 is SEHNR and CDR2 FQNEAQ (reference sequence). The CDR3 contains 16 residues. The V gene lost 6 bases and the J gene lost 0 bases, with 17 bases spanning the gap. The CDR3 loop is CASRENDYSLNTEAFF. The CDR3 bases are TGTGCCAGCAGAGAAAATGATTACAGCTTGAACACTGAAGCTTTCTTT.

The V call is TRBV29-1, the J call TRBJ2-3; 7 bases are a match to TRBD1. V was pared by 6 bases and J by 10 bases, with 7 bases of the junction left unmatched. The germline CDR1 and CDR2 sequences are SQVTM and ANQGSEA. This CDR3 comprises 11 residues. CDR3 in amino acids: CSVPRQGAQYF. The DNA of the CDR3 is TGCAGCGTCCCCCGACAGGGTGCGCAGTATTTT.

This clonotype was observed once. The chain recombines TRBV15 with TRBJ2-3, with 8 bases matching TRBD1. Losses at the gene ends were 4 bases for V and 3 bases for J; bases not matched to a gene: 6. Germline-derived CDR1 and CDR2 are LNHNV and YYDKDF (reference sequence). This CDR3 spans 15 amino acids. CDR3 nucleotide sequence: TGTGCCACCAGCAAGCAGGGGGCTAGTACAGATACGCAGTATTTT. Encoded protein: CATSKQGASTDTQYF.